This T cell receptor (beta chain) was observed in a study of shared clonotypes between healthy human individuals. The protocol was immunoSEQ multiplex PCR, while the TCRdb copy is restricted to in-frame clones and leaves out a portion. This sample has more than 850,000 clones, with approximately 80% found just once. With 4 bases clipped from V and 0 bases from J, the junction kept 6 bases outside the gene matches. In germline, CDR1 is SGHNT, CDR2 YYREEE (reference sequence). This CDR3 is built from 16 residues. This receptor was taken from a man younger than 35 in good health. Some clones in this sample may be carry-over from other donors' samples. The chain joins TRBV5-4 to TRBJ2-1; 8 bases match TRBD2. Sequencing was performed on memory CD4+ T cells from PBMCs. Subset specified: CD45RA-negative fraction. The chain's CDR3 is CASSPGGTSSYNEQFF. The CDR3 DNA sequence: TGTGCCAGCAGCCCAGGAGGGACTAGCTCCTACAATGAGCAGTTCTTC.